The 28 T cell receptor beta chains below all came from one sample that was sequenced in a study of CD4 T cells in relation to SARS-CoV-2 and coronaviruses. The unexposed donors gave CD4+ T cells in about 2011-2018, prior to COVID-19. After ten to eleven days of culture, CD4+ T cells were isolated. Their antigens remain unidentified. The data were produced by immunoSEQ multiplex PCR, yet TCRdb's version contains in-frame clones alone and is incomplete. The sample yields about 24,000 clones, about three quarters seen once. Sequencing was done on a sample of CD4+ T cells from PBMCs, cultured in vitro. The receptor set was obtained from a human donor in good health.

This clone has a handful of counts. The V gene is TRBV6-6, the J gene TRBJ2-1; D remains unclear. Trimming stripped 9 bases from V and 0 bases from J, with 15 bases between. The CDR3 is 15 amino acids. Germline CDR1 MNHNY, CDR2 SVGAGI (reference sequence). CDR3 sequence reads: CASSPVRSSYNEQFF. CDR3 DNA: TGTGCCAGTAGTCCTGTGAGAAGCTCCTACAATGAGCAGTTCTTC.

V gene TRBV18 combines with J gene TRBJ1-4; 8 positions match TRBD1. The CDR3 is made up of 13 amino acids. Trimming removed 4 bases from V and 7 bases from J; junction bases left unmatched: 2. Germline V gene lookup returns CDR1 KGHSH and CDR2 LQKENI. DNA of the CDR3: TGTGCCAGCTCACTGGGGACAGGTGAAAAACTGTTTTTT. It specifies CASSLGTGEKLFF. The variable domain in full, with the rest retrieved from reference TRBV18 and TRBJ1-4, is NAGVMQNPRHLVRRRGQEARLRCSPMKGHSHVYWYRQLPEEGLKFMVYLQKENIIDESGMPKERFSAEFPKEGPSILRIQQVVRGDSAAYFCASSLGTGEKLFFGSGTQLSVL.

This clone occurred once. The V gene is TRBV6-5, the J gene TRBJ1-1; D is uncertain. The CDR3 is made up of 15 amino acids. Germline CDR1 and CDR2: MNHEY and SVGAGI. Trimming left V 2 bases short and J 1 base short, with 11 bases between. CDR3 sequence: CASSYRARENTEAFF. The CDR3 region has the DNA TGTGCCAGCAGTTACAGGGCTCGGGAGAACACTGAAGCTTTCTTT.

The rearrangement uses TRBV9 and TRBJ2-3, with 7 positions matching TRBD2. CDR3 length equals 16 residues. V shed 3 bases and J 1 base; nucleotides not matched to a gene: 8. The germline V gene has CDR1 SGDLS and CDR2 YYNGEE. CDR3 bases: TGTGCCAGCAGCGAAGCTCCGGGAGGTGGCACAGATACGCAGTATTTT. Protein sequence: CASSEAPGGGTDTQYF.

The rearrangement links TRBV6-1 to TRBJ1-5, with D unresolved. V was pared by 3 bases and J by 4 bases, with 10 bases between. Germline V lookup: CDR1 MNHNS, CDR2 SASEGT. This CDR3 region has 14 residues. This CDR3 is CASSDNGPNQPQHF. The CDR3 DNA is TGTGCCAGCAGTGATAATGGACCTAATCAGCCCCAGCATTTT.

The V and J genes are TRBV19 and TRBJ2-5, with D perhaps matching TRBD2 (6 bases). There are 17 residues in the CDR3. Trimming shortened V by 3 bases and J by 4 bases, and 21 bases separated the two germline ends. The germline V gene encodes CDR1 LNHDA and CDR2 SQIVND (reference sequence). The CDR3 coding sequence is TGTGCCAGTAGTATGGGGTCCGGGACTCAACGAGGAGAGACCCAGTACTTC. Translation gives CASSMGSGTQRGETQYF.

By proportion, this clone is large. The rearrangement uses TRBV5-4 and TRBJ1-6; D possibly corresponds to TRBD1 (6 bases). CDR1 and CDR2 from the germline V gene are SGHNT and YYREEE (reference sequence). The germline V and J ends were trimmed by 4 bases and 5 bases, with 16 bases remaining between them. This CDR3 comprises 16 residues. The CDR3 sequence: CASSMYRVSNNSPLHF. As DNA, the CDR3 is TGTGCCAGCAGCATGTACAGGGTTTCGAATAATTCACCCCTCCACTTT.

As concerns this clone: The junction does not match germline at one end; this may be a read error. V and J are TRBV7-3 and TRBJ2-3, with 9 bases that match TRBD2. This CDR3 has 16 amino acids. Germline CDR1 reads SGHTA; CDR2 reads FQGTGA. CDR3 DNA: TGTGCCAGCAGCATAACCGGCAGCGGGAGGCCAGATACGCAGTATTTT. Its translation is CASSITGSGRPDTQYF.

The V and J genes are TRBV25-1 and TRBJ2-7; TRBD1 matches 8 bases. This CDR3 spans 15 amino acids. Trimming cost V 6 bases and J 4 bases; bases outside gene matches: 11. Germline V lookup: CDR1 MGHDK, CDR2 SYGVNS. Written as DNA, the CDR3 is TGTGCCAGCAGCCCCAGGAACAGGGGGGTGTACGAGCAGTACTTC. It codes for CASSPRNRGVYEQYF.

This chain joins TRBV28 and TRBJ2-7; D is perhaps TRBD1 or TRBD2 (5 bases each). V lost 3 bases and J lost 4, with 13 bases in between. The CDR3 spans 14 residues. Germline values: CDR1 MDHEN, CDR2 SYDVKM. This chain's CDR3 is CASSLRGEVYEQYF. CDR3 sequence (DNA): TGTGCCAGCAGTTTGAGGGGTGAGGTTTACGAGCAGTACTTC.

In this sample, this clone turned up a few times. The V and J genes are TRBV24-1 and TRBJ2-5; the D is unclear. The CDR3 is 14 amino acids. From germline, CDR1 is KGHDR and CDR2 SFDVKD. The V and J ends lost 11 bases and 4 bases respectively, with 19 bases between them. The CDR3 is CANPDRVVAETQYF. CDR3 coding DNA: TGTGCCAACCCAGACCGGGTCGTTGCAGAGACCCAGTACTTC.

This clone has a handful of counts. V and J are TRBV5-4 and TRBJ1-6; perhaps TRBD1 as D (5 bases). The CDR3 loop spans 16 amino acids. V lost 0 bases, J lost 5 bases, and 12 bases lay in between. Germline V gene data show CDR1 as SGHNT and CDR2 as YYREEE (reference sequence). CDR3 sequence: CASSLDLGPNNSPLHF. CDR3 nucleotides: TGTGCCAGCAGCTTGGACCTGGGGCCCAATAATTCACCCCTCCACTTT.

The chain combines TRBV4-1 with TRBJ1-1; D perhaps matches TRBD1 (6 bases). Trimming stripped 0 bases from V and 1 base from J, with 12 bases between. The CDR3 consists of 16 residues. Looked up from germline, CDR1 is MGHRA and CDR2 is YSYEKL. Here the CDR3 reads CASSQEYRVENTEAFF. CDR3 nucleotides: TGCGCCAGCAGCCAAGAATACAGGGTGGAGAACACTGAAGCTTTCTTT.

By share, this clone ranks as large. The chain links TRBV6-5 to TRBJ1-1; perhaps TRBD1 as D (5 bases). V shed 10 bases and J shed 0 bases, with 15 bases lying between them. This CDR3 comprises 14 residues. CDR1 and CDR2 (germline): MNHEY, SVGAGI. This chain's CDR3 is CATSGREMNTEAFF. In nucleotides, the CDR3 is TGTGCCACCTCGGGACGGGAAATGAACACTGAAGCTTTCTTT.

The chain is built from TRBV3-1 (or the pseudogene TRBV3-2) and TRBJ2-5; D perhaps matches TRBD1 (5 bases). The CDR3 extends over 14 amino acids. Germline V gene sequence: CDR1 LGHDT, CDR2 YNNKEL (reference sequence). The germline V and J ends were trimmed by 1 base and 2 bases, with 8 bases remaining between them. The CDR3: CASSQADRQETQYF. The DNA of the CDR3 is TGTGCCAGCAGCCAAGCCGACAGACAAGAGACCCAGTACTTC.

Comments on this clone: This specimen includes other DNA sequences encoding the same CDR3. The chain couples TRBV7-2 to TRBJ2-2; 9 nucleotides align to TRBD1. V lost 1 base and J lost 4; bases outside the gene matches: 1. This CDR3 comprises 15 residues. Germline V gene data show CDR1 as SGHTA and CDR2 as FQGNSA. CDR3 sequence reads: CASSLDRGRTGELFF. The CDR3 DNA reads TGTGCCAGCAGCTTAGACAGGGGGCGCACCGGGGAGCTGTTTTTT.

The chain has TRBV28 and TRBJ1-4, with D unclear. Trimming took 2 bases from V and 6 from J, leaving 10 bases between them. Germline V CDR1 and CDR2: MDHEN, SYDVKM. The CDR3 spans 14 residues. The CDR3 spells CASSLLVTYEKLFF. The CDR3 coding sequence is TGTGCCAGCAGTTTACTGGTAACCTATGAAAAACTGTTTTTT.

This clone was seen a few times. This chain's CDR3 is CASSTPGPLAYGYTF. The CDR3 bases are TGTGCCAGTAGTACTCCGGGACCTTTGGCATATGGCTACACCTTC. This chain uses TRBV19 with TRBJ1-2, with a possible D match to TRBD1 (5 bases). V was cut by 4 bases and J by 5 bases, with 17 bases left in between. This CDR3 region has 15 residues. CDR1 is LNHDA, CDR2 SQIVND, per germline (reference sequence).

The chain links TRBV18 to TRBJ2-7, with D hard to call. With 5 bases removed from V and 0 bases from J, the gap between germline ends came to 5 bases. CDR1 KGHSH and CDR2 LQKENI come from the germline V gene. The CDR3 consists of 12 residues. CDR3 DNA: TGTGCCAGCTCAGCAGCCTCCTACGAGCAGTACTTC. Encoded protein: CASSAASYEQYF.

This chain links TRBV19 with TRBJ2-2; D is unclear. CDR1 is LNHDA and CDR2 is SQIVND in the germline V gene (reference sequence). Trimming pared 6 bases from V and 8 bases from J, leaving 10 bases between. This CDR3 comprises 12 residues. DNA for the CDR3: TGTGCCAGTAGGGCCCCATGGGGGGAGCTGTTTTTT. This translates into CASRAPWGELFF.

V and J are TRBV30 and TRBJ1-1; the D is unclear. This CDR3 has 12 amino acids. The V end lost 5 bases, the J end lost 0 bases, and 7 bases lay between the germline ends. From germline, CDR1 is GTSNPN and CDR2 SVGIG (reference sequence). The CDR3 DNA reads TGTGCCTGGGACCTTATGAACACTGAAGCTTTCTTT. Amino acid sequence: CAWDLMNTEAFF.

This chain uses TRBV6-1 with TRBJ2-1; 13 bases align to TRBD2. CDR3 length: 15 amino acids. CDR1 and CDR2 from the germline V gene are MNHNS and SASEGT. The trim removed 6 bases at V and 5 bases at J, leaving 4 bases unmatched. CDR3 bases: TGTGCCAGCAGAAAGGGACTAGCGGGAAACAATGAGCAGTTCTTC. Its protein product is CASRKGLAGNNEQFF.

The chain joins TRBV7-3 to TRBJ1-6, with D uncertain. CDR1 and CDR2 (germline): SGHTA, FQGTGA. The CDR3 is 14 amino acids. V shed 5 bases and J shed 10 bases, with 15 bases lying between them. The chain's CDR3 is CASSIPTRVSPLHF. The CDR3 coding sequence is TGTGCCAGCAGCATCCCGACAAGAGTCTCACCCCTCCACTTT.

This chain joins TRBV30 and TRBJ2-5; 9 nucleotides match TRBD1. This CDR3 region has 13 residues. The germline V gene encodes CDR1 GTSNPN and CDR2 SVGIG (reference sequence). Losses at the gene ends were 5 bases for V and 5 bases for J; bases not matched to a gene: 6. The CDR3 is CAWAGQGWETQYF. The CDR3 DNA reads as TGTGCCTGGGCCGGACAGGGGTGGGAGACCCAGTACTTC.

This sequence joins TRBV7-2 and TRBJ2-7, with TRBD2 identical over 8 bases. This CDR3 region has 13 residues. Per the germline V gene, CDR1 is SGHTA and CDR2 is FQGNSA. Unmatched junction bases numbered 1, after V lost 3 bases and J lost 3 bases. This CDR3 is CASSFTSGYEQYF. DNA of the CDR3: TGTGCCAGCAGCTTCACTAGCGGCTACGAGCAGTACTTC.

This clone was counted a few times. The chain carries TRBV11-2 and TRBJ2-5; D is tentatively TRBD1 or TRBD2 (6 bases each). V was clipped by 2 bases and J by 5 bases, with 15 bases between them. The CDR3 is 15 amino acids. Germline-derived CDR1 and CDR2 are SGHAT and FQNNGV. The CDR3, as DNA: TGTGCCAGCAGCTTAAGCCCACGGAGGGGGGAGACCCAGTACTTC. As protein: CASSLSPRRGETQYF.

The chain employs TRBV9 and TRBJ1-6, with a possible D match to TRBD1 (5 bases). The CDR3 sequence is 16 residues long. Germline CDR1 reads SGDLS; CDR2 reads YYNGEE. Trimming pared 4 bases from V and 10 bases from J, leaving 21 bases between. CDR3 coding DNA: TGTGCCAGCAGCAAAATTAACGGGAGGGGAAGGTCACCCCTCCACTTT. Its translation is CASSKINGRGRSPLHF. Full variable domain (rest looked up from reference TRBV9 and TRBJ1-6): DSGVTQTPKHLITATGQRVTLRCSPRSGDLSVYWYQQSLDQGLQFLIQYYNGEERAKGNILERFSAQQFPDLHSELNLSSLELGDSALYFCASSKINGRGRSPLHFGNGTRLTVT.

There are a few counts of this clone. The chain has TRBV6-1 and TRBJ1-5; D uncertain. Trimming stripped 3 bases from V and 5 bases from J, with 23 bases between. CDR3 length equals 18 residues. CDR1 and CDR2 (germline): MNHNS, SASEGT. The CDR3 sequence: CASSDRISEKMEYQPQHF. CDR3 DNA sequence: TGTGCCAGCAGTGACAGGATCTCGGAGAAGATGGAATATCAGCCCCAGCATTTT.